These T cell receptor beta chains were read from a single sample in a study of monozygotic twins with inflammatory bowel disease. Reanalyzing the 5' RACE reads, TCRdb keeps one entry per CDR3 protein, without DNA. This sample's table has approximately 85,000 distinct CDR3 sequences. Sequenced sample: blood. All receptors come from a human donor with ulcerative colitis or Crohn's disease, or a healthy co-twin of an affected twin (not recorded which). The CDR3 runs from the conserved cysteine through the conserved F or W.

TRBJ1-1 TRBV6-6 CASSSLNRNTEAFF
TRBJ2-3 TRBV29-1 CSVEMGRGKGDTQYF
TRBJ2-7 TRBV5-1 CASSLGQGVSYEQYF
TRBJ1-1 TRBV19 CASSRDRANTEAFF
TRBJ2-7 TRBV27 CASSLASGPYEQYF
TRBJ1-4 TRBV24-1 CATSDPKDGNEKLFF
TRBJ1-5 TRBV25-1 CASSELLAAYSNQPQHF
TRBJ2-1 TRBV20-1 CSARAHNRGSSYNEQFF
TRBJ2-1 TRBV6-1 CASTRTSGGLGGNEQFF
TRBJ2-7 TRBV21-1 CASSKGGHSPYEQYF
TRBJ1-2 TRBV29-1 CSVGSPGGLYGYTF
TRBJ2-7 TRBV6-5 CASSYSGTTMSYEQYF
TRBJ1-2 TRBV18 CASSLDRVYGYTF
TRBJ2-2 TRBV20-1 CSASETGELFF
TRBJ1-4 TRBV5-1 CASSFGHTNEKLFF
TRBJ2-3 TRBV5-1 CASSLWQGADTQYF
TRBJ2-3 TRBV5-1 CASSLASDSSTDTQYF
TRBJ2-5 TRBV28 CASSPRVLRETQYF
TRBJ1-6 TRBV6-1 CASTLIPDRGWALHF
TRBJ2-3 TRBV10-3 CAIRIQGQASTDTQYF
TRBJ1-1 TRBV27 CASSLRDARDTEALF
TRBJ1-1 TRBV5-1 CASSSNRVMNTEAFF
TRBJ1-2 TRBV18 CASSPMGMGYTF
TRBJ2-2 TRBV12-3/TRBV12-4 CASRMGAGELFF
TRBJ1-5 TRBV5-8 CASSPLGDQPQHF
TRBJ2-5 TRBV20-1 CSATRRLAGLETQYF
TRBJ2-5 TRBV29-1 CSVEDPGGRETQYF
TRBJ2-4 TRBV7-2 CASSLRTGLTKNIQYF
TRBJ2-5 TRBV7-6 CASSLGQRETQYF
TRBJ2-3 TRBV6-1 CASKGQDQHSTDTQYF
TRBJ2-4 TRBV27 CASSNRDSIQYF
TRBJ2-5 TRBV20-1 CSATPERMWETQYF
TRBJ2-2 TRBV5-6 CASSSLARELFF
TRBJ1-6 TRBV7-2 CASSRRQEYSPLHF